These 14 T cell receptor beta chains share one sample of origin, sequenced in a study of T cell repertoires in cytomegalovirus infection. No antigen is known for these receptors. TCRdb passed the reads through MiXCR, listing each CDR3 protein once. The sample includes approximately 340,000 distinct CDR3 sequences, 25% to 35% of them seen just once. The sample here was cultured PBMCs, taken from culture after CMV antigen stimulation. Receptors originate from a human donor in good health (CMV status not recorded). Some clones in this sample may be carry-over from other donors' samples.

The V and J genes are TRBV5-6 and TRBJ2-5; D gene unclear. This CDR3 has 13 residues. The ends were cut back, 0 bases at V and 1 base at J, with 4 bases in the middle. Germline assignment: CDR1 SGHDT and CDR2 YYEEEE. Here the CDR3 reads CASSLAVQETQYF. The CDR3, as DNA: TGTGCCAGCAGCTTGGCGGTCCAAGAGACCCAGTACTTC.

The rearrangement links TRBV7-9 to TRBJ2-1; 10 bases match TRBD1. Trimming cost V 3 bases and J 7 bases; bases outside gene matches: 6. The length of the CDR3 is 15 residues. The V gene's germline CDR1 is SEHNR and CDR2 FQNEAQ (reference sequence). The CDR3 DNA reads TGTGCCAGCAGCTTTAGGGGGACAGGGGCGAATGAGCAGTTCTTC. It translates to CASSFRGTGANEQFF.

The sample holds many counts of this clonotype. CDR3 residues: CASSPDRTSSGNTIYF. For the CDR3, the DNA is TGTGCCAGCAGCCCTGATAGGACCTCCTCTGGAAACACCATATATTTT. V usage is TRBV7-2 and J usage is TRBJ1-3; D uncertain. Between the trimmed V and J ends, which lost 5 bases and 0 bases, there was a span of 14 bases. The CDR3 contains 16 residues. The V gene's germline CDR1 is SGHTA and CDR2 FQGNSA.

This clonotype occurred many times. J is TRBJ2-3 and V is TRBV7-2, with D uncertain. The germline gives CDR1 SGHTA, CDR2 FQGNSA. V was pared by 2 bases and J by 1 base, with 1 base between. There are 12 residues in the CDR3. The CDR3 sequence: CASSLRTDTQYF. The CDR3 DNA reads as TGTGCCAGCAGCTTACGCACAGATACGCAGTATTTT.

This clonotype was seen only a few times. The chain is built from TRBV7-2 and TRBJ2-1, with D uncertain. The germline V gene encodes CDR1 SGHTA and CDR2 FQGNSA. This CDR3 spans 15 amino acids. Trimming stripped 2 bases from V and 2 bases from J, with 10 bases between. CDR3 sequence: CASSLLVGPYNEQFF. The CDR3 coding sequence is TGTGCCAGCAGCTTACTAGTAGGCCCCTACAATGAGCAGTTCTTC.

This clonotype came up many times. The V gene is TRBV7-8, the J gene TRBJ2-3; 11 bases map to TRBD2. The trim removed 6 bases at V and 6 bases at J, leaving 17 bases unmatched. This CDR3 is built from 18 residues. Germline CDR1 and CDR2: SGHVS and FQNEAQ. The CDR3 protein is CASSPSGASGRPADTQYF. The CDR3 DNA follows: TGTGCCAGCAGTCCCAGCGGGGCTAGCGGGAGGCCTGCCGATACGCAGTATTTT.

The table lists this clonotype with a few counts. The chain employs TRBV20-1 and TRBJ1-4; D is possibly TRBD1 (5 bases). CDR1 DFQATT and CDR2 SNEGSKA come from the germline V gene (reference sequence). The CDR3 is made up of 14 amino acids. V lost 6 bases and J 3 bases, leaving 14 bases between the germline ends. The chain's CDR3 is CSAESGESNEKLFF. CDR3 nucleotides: TGCAGTGCCGAATCGGGGGAATCTAATGAAAAACTGTTTTTT.

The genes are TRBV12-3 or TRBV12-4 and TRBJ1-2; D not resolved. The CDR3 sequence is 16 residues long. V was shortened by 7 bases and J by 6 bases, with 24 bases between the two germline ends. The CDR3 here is CASTLGSSIRTHGYTF. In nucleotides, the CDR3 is TGTGCCAGCACCTTAGGCTCCTCCATCCGGACCCATGGCTACACCTTC.

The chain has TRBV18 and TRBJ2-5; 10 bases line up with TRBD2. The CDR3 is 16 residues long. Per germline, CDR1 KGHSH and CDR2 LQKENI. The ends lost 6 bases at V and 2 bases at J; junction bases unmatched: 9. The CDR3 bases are TGTGCCAGCTCCCCAGCCCTAGCGGGAGTTCAAGAGACCCAGTACTTC. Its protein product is CASSPALAGVQETQYF.

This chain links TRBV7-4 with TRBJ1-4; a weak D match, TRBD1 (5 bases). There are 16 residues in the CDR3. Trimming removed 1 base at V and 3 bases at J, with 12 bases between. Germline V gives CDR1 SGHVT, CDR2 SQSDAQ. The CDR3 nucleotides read TGTGCCAGCAGCTTAGGGTATCAGGGCGCTAATGAAAAACTGTTTTTT. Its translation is CASSLGYQGANEKLFF.

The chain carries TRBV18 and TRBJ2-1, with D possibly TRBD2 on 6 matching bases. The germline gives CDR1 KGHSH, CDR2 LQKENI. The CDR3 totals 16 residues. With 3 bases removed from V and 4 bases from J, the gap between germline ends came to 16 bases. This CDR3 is CASSPSRDSGYNEQFF. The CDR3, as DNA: TGTGCCAGCTCACCCTCGCGGGATAGCGGTTACAATGAGCAGTTCTTC. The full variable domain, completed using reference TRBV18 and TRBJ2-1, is NAGVMQNPRHLVRRRGQEARLRCSPMKGHSHVYWYRQLPEEGLKFMVYLQKENIIDESGMPKERFSAEFPKEGPSILRIQQVVRGDSAAYFCASSPSRDSGYNEQFFGPGTRLTVL.

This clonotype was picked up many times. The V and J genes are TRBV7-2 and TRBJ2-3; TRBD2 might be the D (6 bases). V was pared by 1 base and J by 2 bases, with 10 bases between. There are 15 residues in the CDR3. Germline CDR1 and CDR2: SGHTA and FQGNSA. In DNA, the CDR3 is TGTGCCAGCAGCTTAGAAGCGGGCGACACAGATACGCAGTATTTT. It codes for CASSLEAGDTDTQYF.

CDR3 DNA: TGTGCCAGCAGTCTTCCCCACCGGAAAGGGACGAGCAATCAGCCCCAGCATTTT. It is translated as CASSLPHRKGTSNQPQHF. The chain employs TRBV6-6 and TRBJ1-5; D is perhaps TRBD1 (5 bases). V gave up 5 bases and J gave up 1 base, with 21 bases separating them. CDR1 is MNHNY, CDR2 SVGAGI, per germline (reference sequence). CDR3 length: 18 amino acids.

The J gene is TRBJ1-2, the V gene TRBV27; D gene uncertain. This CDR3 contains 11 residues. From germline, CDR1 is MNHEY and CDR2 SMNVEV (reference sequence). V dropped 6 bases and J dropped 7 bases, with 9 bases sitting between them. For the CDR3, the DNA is TGTGCCAGCAGCCCGGGTCGTGGCTACACCTTC. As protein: CASSPGRGYTF.